A single sample gave rise to the 20 T cell receptor beta chains below, sequenced in a study of blood T cell repertoires in COVID-19. The assay was immunoSEQ multiplex PCR, and TCRdb's table has in-frame clones only and misses some. There are just over 300,000 clones in the sample; 80% to 90% occur only once, and 4% to 5% lies in the top ten. Sequencing was performed on PBMCs or T cells enriched from blood (not recorded which). These receptors were obtained from a young man who had recovered from COVID-19.

This clone has a single count. The chain combines TRBV7-8 with TRBJ2-7; D might be TRBD1 (6 bases). V lost 4 bases and J lost 7, with 17 bases in between. The germline V gene encodes CDR1 SGHVS and CDR2 FQNEAQ. The CDR3 contains 14 residues. This chain's CDR3 is CASSSPTGGWEQYF. For the CDR3, the DNA is TGTGCCAGCAGCTCCCCGACAGGCGGATGGGAGCAGTACTTC.

This chain connects TRBV12-3 or TRBV12-4 to TRBJ1-1, with a possible D match to TRBD1 (5 bases). Trimming took 6 bases from V and 1 from J, leaving 9 bases between them. The CDR3 consists of 13 residues. In DNA form, the CDR3 reads TGTGCCAGCAGATATACAGGGAACACTGAAGCTTTCTTT. Residues: CASRYTGNTEAFF.

The V gene is TRBV5-1, the J gene TRBJ1-6; weak D call: TRBD1 (6 bases). The germline V gene has CDR1 SGHRS and CDR2 YFSETQ. Trimming left V 4 bases short and J 7 bases short, with 15 bases between. The CDR3 is 15 amino acids. CDR3 residues: CASSAVGQQNSPLHF. DNA of the CDR3: TGCGCCAGCAGCGCGGTAGGACAGCAAAATTCACCCCTCCACTTT. The complete variable domain, with remaining parts taken from reference TRBV5-1 and TRBJ1-6, reads KAGVTQTPRYLIKTRGQQVTLSCSPISGHRSVSWYQQTPGQGLQFLFEYFSETQRNKGNFPGRFSGRQFSNSRSEMNVSTLELGDSALYLCASSAVGQQNSPLHFGNGTRLTVT.

The CDR3 is CASSQLAGEYNEQFF. DNA for the CDR3: TGTGCCAGCAGCCAACTAGCGGGAGAGTACAATGAGCAGTTCTTC. The genes are TRBV7-9 and TRBJ2-1, with 11 positions matching TRBD2. Looked up from germline, CDR1 is SEHNR and CDR2 is FQNEAQ (reference sequence). CDR3 length: 15 amino acids. The V gene end was trimmed by 5 bases and the J gene end by 4 bases; junction bases not matched to a gene: 4.

CDR3: CASSLGEGEQYF. CDR3 DNA: TGTGCCAGCTCACTCGGGGAGGGCGAGCAGTACTTC. The rearrangement joins TRBV18 to TRBJ2-7; 7 bases line up with TRBD2. From germline, CDR1 is KGHSH and CDR2 LQKENI. This CDR3 is 12 amino acids long. J was trimmed by 6 bases and V by 4 bases; bases with no gene match: 3.

J is TRBJ2-7 and V is TRBV11-3; 15 bases agree with TRBD2. The V gene end was trimmed by 4 bases and the J gene end by 2 bases; junction bases not matched to a gene: 6. Germline assignment: CDR1 SGHNT and CDR2 YENEEA. The CDR3 loop spans 17 amino acids. DNA of the CDR3: TGTGCCAGCAGCTCGGGACTAGCGGGAGGCCCCACCTACGAGCAGTACTTC. It translates to CASSSGLAGGPTYEQYF.

The CDR3 sequence is CASSLMDSQETQYF. The CDR3 nucleotides read TGTGCCAGCAGCTTAATGGACTCACAAGAGACCCAGTACTTC. V gene TRBV7-2 combines with J gene TRBJ2-5, with a weak D call TRBD2 (5 bases). The V end lost 2 bases, the J end lost 2 bases, and 9 bases lay between the germline ends. This CDR3 is built from 14 residues. Germline V gene lookup returns CDR1 SGHTA and CDR2 FQGNSA.

V is TRBV7-2 and J is TRBJ2-1; 14 bases align to TRBD2. This CDR3 has 18 residues. The V gene's germline CDR1 is SGHTA and CDR2 FQGNSA. The J segment lost 5 bases and the V segment lost 7 bases, leaving 13 bases of the junction unmatched. CDR3 in DNA: TGTGCCAGCACCCTCCGCTGGGGACTAGCGGGAGACCACAATGAGCAGTTCTTC. Amino acids: CASTLRWGLAGDHNEQFF.

The chain combines TRBV4-2 with TRBJ2-7, with 9 bases lining up with TRBD1. Trimming cost V 0 bases and J 7 bases; bases outside gene matches: 7. Germline V CDR1 and CDR2: LGHNA, YNFKEQ. The CDR3 has 15 amino acids. CDR3 nucleotide sequence: TGTGCCAGCAGCCAAGATGTTCCCGGGACAGGGGAGCAGTACTTC. This sequence encodes CASSQDVPGTGEQYF.

This chain joins TRBV10-3 and TRBJ2-7; D might be TRBD2 (5 bases). Deletions cut 4 bases from V and 0 bases from J, with 13 bases between. The CDR3 spans 15 residues. Germline loops: CDR1 ENHRY, CDR2 SYGVKD. The CDR3: CAISGPGERSYEQYF. CDR3 DNA sequence: TGTGCCATCAGTGGACCCGGGGAGCGCTCCTACGAGCAGTACTTC.

The chain carries TRBV28 and TRBJ1-2, with 12 bases matching TRBD1. The junction had 16 bases not matched to a gene; V was cut back by 7 bases and J by 4 bases. This CDR3 is 18 amino acids long. Germline assignment: CDR1 MDHEN and CDR2 SYDVKM. In DNA, the CDR3 is TGTGCCAGCACAAAAAGGGACAGGGGGCCAGGTCGGGGCTATGGCTACACCTTC. Its protein is CASTKRDRGPGRGYGYTF.

The CDR3 loop is CASSHPGGGYTF. In nucleotides, the CDR3 is TGTGCCAGCAGCCACCCAGGGGGCGGCTACACCTTC. This sequence joins TRBV4-2 and TRBJ1-2; TRBD1 matches at 8 bases. Unmatched junction bases numbered 2, after V lost 3 bases and J lost 8 bases. The CDR3 extends over 12 amino acids. Germline CDR1 LGHNA, CDR2 YNFKEQ.

The chain employs TRBV21-1 and TRBJ2-7; TRBD2 was called by the table and not checked on the DNA. TRBV21-1 is a documented pseudogene. The CDR3 has 15 residues. DNA for the CDR3: TGTGCCAGCAGCACCGCGAGGTCGGGGGGGGACGAGCAGTACTTC. Its translation: CASSTARSGGDEQYF.

This clone has just one count. The V gene is TRBV11-2, the J gene TRBJ2-1, with 10 bases matching TRBD2. CDR3 size: 19 residues. The V gene's germline CDR1 is SGHAT and CDR2 FQNNGV. V was clipped by 2 bases and J by 2 bases; unmatched bases: 12. In DNA, the CDR3 is TGTGCCAGCAGCTTAAGGCTAGCGGGAGCACGGGAGACCTACAATGAGCAGTTCTTC. It yields the protein CASSLRLAGARETYNEQFF.

CDR3 residues: CASSLGWQGYEQYF. The CDR3 DNA is TGCGCCAGCAGCTTGGGATGGCAGGGCTACGAGCAGTACTTC. V gene TRBV5-1 combines with J gene TRBJ2-7; TRBD1 might be the D (5 bases). CDR3 length equals 14 residues. V was shortened by 0 bases and J by 3 bases, with 10 bases between the two germline ends. CDR1 and CDR2 from the germline V gene are SGHRS and YFSETQ.

For the CDR3, the DNA is TGCAGTGCTAGTTCAGGGGCGGAAAGTAATTCACCCCTCCACTTT. Amino acid sequence: CSASSGAESNSPLHF. This rearrangement joins TRBV20-1 to TRBJ1-6; perhaps TRBD1 as D (6 bases). In germline, CDR1 is DFQATT, CDR2 SNEGSKA (reference sequence). Trimming took off 3 bases at V and 6 bases at J, with 15 bases between the two ends. The CDR3 spans 15 residues.

The rearrangement joins TRBV4-2 to TRBJ2-1, with a weak D call TRBD2 (6 bases). Germline CDR1 LGHNA, CDR2 YNFKEQ. V was pared by 0 bases and J by 2 bases, with 11 bases between. There are 16 residues in the CDR3. The CDR3 is CASSQEHGSAYNEQFF. For the CDR3, the DNA is TGTGCCAGCAGCCAAGAACACGGGAGTGCCTACAATGAGCAGTTCTTC.

V and J are TRBV7-9 and TRBJ2-3; TRBD2 agrees at 9 bases. The ends lost 2 bases at V and 0 bases at J; junction bases unmatched: 9. The CDR3 contains 18 residues. Germline V gene lookup returns CDR1 SEHNR and CDR2 FQNEAQ (reference sequence). Here the CDR3 reads CASSLSPAGGISTDTQYF. CDR3 bases: TGTGCCAGCAGCTTAAGTCCAGCGGGGGGAATTAGCACAGATACGCAGTATTTT.

The V gene is TRBV5-1, the J gene TRBJ1-4; TRBD1 is a possible D gene (6 bases). Per the germline V gene, CDR1 is SGHRS and CDR2 is YFSETQ. The CDR3 spans 14 residues. The V and J ends lost 2 bases and 8 bases respectively, with 13 bases between them. This CDR3 is CASSFGAQGEKLFF. The CDR3 region has the DNA TGCGCCAGCAGCTTTGGGGCCCAGGGGGAAAAACTGTTTTTT.

CDR3 nucleotides: TGCGCCAGCAGCCCGGAGCTAGGGGGCACCTACGAGCAGTACTTC. It translates to CASSPELGGTYEQYF. The rearrangement uses TRBV5-1 and TRBJ2-7, with 7 bases lining up with TRBD1. The CDR3 is 15 amino acids. CDR1 and CDR2 from the germline V gene are SGHRS and YFSETQ. V trimming: 4 bases; J trimming: 2 bases; junction bases outside the gene matches: 9. Together with reference TRBV5-1 and TRBJ2-7, the CDR3 gives the full variable domain: KAGVTQTPRYLIKTRGQQVTLSCSPISGHRSVSWYQQTPGQGLQFLFEYFSETQRNKGNFPGRFSGRQFSNSRSEMNVSTLELGDSALYLCASSPELGGTYEQYFGPGTRLTVT.